One sample yielded the 3 T cell receptor beta chains listed below, sequenced in a study of T cell responses to AZD1222 COVID-19 vaccine. Some clones are missing from TCRdb's copy, which holds only in-frame ones; the method was immunoSEQ multiplex PCR. The sample consists of over 80,000 clones, roughly nine tenths of them appearing once. The specimen was peripheral blood, collected 28 days after the second AZD1222 dose. The receptors derive from an adult who received the AZD1222 COVID-19 vaccine.

The chain couples TRBV19 to TRBJ1-1; TRBD1 matches 8 bases. Germline loops: CDR1 LNHDA, CDR2 SQIVND (reference sequence). CDR3 length: 14 residues. V was clipped by 3 bases and J by 3 bases; unmatched bases: 3. CDR3: CASSIEGQDTEAFF. In DNA form, the CDR3 reads TGTGCCAGTAGTATTGAGGGACAGGACACTGAAGCTTTCTTT.

This chain connects TRBV19 to TRBJ1-1; 7 bases are shared with TRBD1. Per the germline V gene, CDR1 is LNHDA and CDR2 is SQIVND (reference sequence). The trim removed 6 bases at V and 7 bases at J, leaving 14 bases unmatched. The CDR3 length is 15 residues. CDR3 coding DNA: TGTGCCAGTAGAGGGGACAGCAAACCCGGGGTTGAAGCTTTCTTT. This codes for CASRGDSKPGVEAFF.

This rearrangement joins TRBV3-1 (or the pseudogene TRBV3-2) to TRBJ2-1, with TRBD2 matching over 9 bases. The CDR3 is 14 residues long. Unmatched junction bases numbered 8, after V lost 9 bases and J lost 5 bases. CDR1 LGHDT and CDR2 YNNKEL come from the germline V gene (reference sequence). The CDR3 is CARPGAGGDNEQFF. CDR3 DNA sequence: TGTGCCAGGCCTGGTGCGGGAGGGGACAATGAGCAGTTCTTC.